These T cell receptor beta chains were read from a single sample in a study of cytomegalovirus exposure and HLA in healthy donors. Profiling relied on immunoSEQ multiplex PCR, and the TCRdb table lists in-frame clones only, not all of them. Recorded for this sample: 200,000 to 250,000 clones. Sequenced: PBMCs. The receptors derive from a woman in her twenties or thirties in good health and CMV-seropositive. The CDR3 runs from the conserved cysteine through the conserved F or W. D genes are given only for firm matches.

v_gene: TRBV6-5
d_gene: -
j_gene: TRBJ1-5
CDR3aa: CASTGGNNQPQHF
CDR3nt: TGTGCCAGCACCGGGGGTAACAATCAGCCCCAGCATTTT

v_gene: TRBV27
d_gene: -
j_gene: TRBJ2-7
CDR3aa: CASSLRAGAYEQYF
CDR3nt: TGTGCCAGCAGTTTAAGGGCAGGGGCCTACGAGCAGTACTTC

v_gene: TRBV7-2
d_gene: TRBD1
j_gene: TRBJ1-1
CDR3aa: CASSWPGQGARTEAFF
CDR3nt: TGTGCCAGCAGCTGGCCGGGACAGGGGGCTCGCACTGAAGCTTTCTTT

v_gene: TRBV27
d_gene: TRBD2
j_gene: TRBJ2-3
CDR3aa: CASSLLSGGTTDTQYF
CDR3nt: TGTGCCAGCAGTTTATTGAGCGGGGGGACCACAGATACGCAGTATTTT

v_gene: TRBV5-1
d_gene: TRBD1
j_gene: TRBJ1-1
CDR3aa: CASSYLGQGNTEAFF
CDR3nt: TGCGCCAGCAGTTACCTGGGACAGGGAAACACTGAAGCTTTCTTT

v_gene: TRBV11-2
d_gene: -
j_gene: TRBJ1-3
CDR3aa: CASSLTVYTIYF
CDR3nt: TGTGCCAGCAGCTTAACGGTCTACACCATATATTTT

v_gene: TRBV4-2
d_gene: TRBD1
j_gene: TRBJ1-5
CDR3aa: CASSQEGRGDQPQHF
CDR3nt: TGTGCCAGCAGCCAAGAAGGCAGGGGGGATCAGCCCCAGCATTTT

v_gene: TRBV6-1
d_gene: TRBD1
j_gene: TRBJ1-2
CDR3aa: CASSATGGYGYTF
CDR3nt: TGTGCCAGCAGTGCTACAGGGGGATATGGCTACACCTTC

v_gene: TRBV29-1
d_gene: TRBD1
j_gene: TRBJ1-1
CDR3aa: CSVKGQGNTEAFF
CDR3nt: TGCAGCGTGAAGGGACAGGGGAACACTGAAGCTTTCTTT

v_gene: TRBV27
d_gene: -
j_gene: TRBJ2-3
CDR3aa: CASSPRGGRGTQYF
CDR3nt: TGTGCCAGCAGCCCACGAGGAGGCAGGGGTACGCAGTATTTT

v_gene: TRBV5-1
d_gene: TRBD2
j_gene: TRBJ2-7
CDR3aa: CASSFKGGLSYEQYF
CDR3nt: TGCGCCAGCAGCTTTAAGGGAGGGTTATCCTACGAGCAGTACTTC

v_gene: TRBV5-1
d_gene: -
j_gene: TRBJ2-7
CDR3aa: CASSLEAKAGDPCEQYF
CDR3nt: TGCGCCAGCAGCTTGGAAGCTAAGGCAGGGGACCCCTGCGAGCAGTACTTC

v_gene: TRBV25-1
d_gene: -
j_gene: TRBJ1-4
CDR3aa: CASSPGRVNEKLFF
CDR3nt: TGTGCCAGCTCTCCCGGGAGAGTCAATGAAAAACTGTTTTTT

v_gene: TRBV6-5
d_gene: TRBD1
j_gene: TRBJ1-4
CDR3aa: CASSYSLQGAGEKLFF
CDR3nt: TGTGCCAGCAGTTACTCGTTGCAGGGGGCAGGTGAAAAACTGTTTTTT

v_gene: TRBV5-1
d_gene: TRBD2
j_gene: TRBJ2-7
CDR3aa: CASSLATVASGGYEQYF
CDR3nt: TGCGCCAGCAGCTTGGCAACGGTGGCTAGCGGGGGCTACGAGCAGTACTTC

v_gene: TRBV18
d_gene: TRBD2
j_gene: TRBJ2-5
CDR3aa: CASSPPAGGVLETQYF
CDR3nt: TGTGCCAGCTCACCACCGGCGGGAGGGGTGTTGGAGACCCAGTACTTC

v_gene: TRBV28
d_gene: -
j_gene: TRBJ2-7
CDR3aa: CASSLYYLGTHSYEQYF
CDR3nt: TGTGCCAGCAGTTTATACTACCTCGGGACTCACTCCTACGAGCAGTACTTC

v_gene: TRBV7-9
d_gene: -
j_gene: TRBJ1-1
CDR3aa: CASSATQTWITGTEAFF
CDR3nt: TGTGCCAGCAGCGCGACACAGACTTGGATCACGGGGACTGAAGCTTTCTTT

v_gene: TRBV9
d_gene: -
j_gene: TRBJ2-6
CDR3aa: CASSVRSQGANVLTF
CDR3nt: TGTGCCAGCAGCGTGAGGAGCCAGGGGGCCAACGTCCTGACTTTC

v_gene: TRBV10-2
d_gene: TRBD2
j_gene: TRBJ2-2
CDR3aa: CASSFSGGRSGELFF
CDR3nt: TGCGCCAGCAGTTTTAGCGGGGGGAGGAGCGGGGAGCTGTTTTTT

v_gene: TRBV7-8
d_gene: TRBD2
j_gene: TRBJ2-3
CDR3aa: CASRTLLAGARGRTDTQYF
CDR3nt: TGTGCCAGCAGGACCTTACTAGCGGGGGCAAGAGGCCGCACAGATACGCAGTATTTT

v_gene: TRBV9
d_gene: TRBD1
j_gene: TRBJ2-4
CDR3aa: CASSVETGENIQYF
CDR3nt: TGTGCCAGCAGCGTAGAGACAGGGGAAAACATTCAGTACTTC

v_gene: TRBV15
d_gene: -
j_gene: TRBJ2-1
CDR3aa: CATSRTRDYNEQFF
CDR3nt: TGTGCCACCAGCAGAACCCGGGACTACAATGAGCAGTTCTTC

v_gene: TRBV7-6
d_gene: -
j_gene: TRBJ1-1
CDR3aa: CASSQDRLNTEAFF
CDR3nt: TGTGCCAGCAGCCAGGACAGACTGAACACTGAAGCTTTCTTT

v_gene: TRBV7-2
d_gene: -
j_gene: TRBJ2-7
CDR3aa: CASSYRGGNSYEQYF
CDR3nt: TGTGCCAGCAGCTACAGGGGGGGAAACTCCTACGAGCAGTACTTC

v_gene: TRBV28
d_gene: -
j_gene: TRBJ2-7
CDR3aa: CASTGTANWYEQYF
CDR3nt: TGTGCCAGCACCGGGACTGCCAATTGGTACGAGCAGTACTTC

v_gene: TRBV12-5
d_gene: -
j_gene: TRBJ1-6
CDR3aa: CASGYRDSPLHF
CDR3nt: TGTGCTAGTGGTTACAGAGATTCACCCCTCCACTTT

v_gene: TRBV10-3
d_gene: -
j_gene: TRBJ2-3
CDR3aa: CAISDPVGRGNTDTQYF
CDR3nt: TGTGCCATCAGTGACCCGGTGGGTCGGGGGAACACAGATACGCAGTATTTT

v_gene: TRBV27
d_gene: TRBD2
j_gene: TRBJ2-1
CDR3aa: CASSLFSGSTNEQFF
CDR3nt: TGTGCCAGCAGTTTATTTAGCGGGAGCACGAATGAGCAGTTCTTC

v_gene: TRBV10-1
d_gene: -
j_gene: TRBJ1-1
CDR3aa: CASSESIGVHTEAFF
CDR3nt: TGCGCCAGCAGTGAGTCGATCGGGGTACACACTGAAGCTTTCTTT

v_gene: TRBV18
d_gene: -
j_gene: TRBJ2-7
CDR3aa: CASSPAGNYEQYF
CDR3nt: TGTGCCAGCTCACCGGCGGGGAACTACGAGCAGTACTTC

v_gene: TRBV27
d_gene: TRBD1
j_gene: TRBJ1-6
CDR3aa: CASSFLGQGVGSPLHF
CDR3nt: TGTGCCAGCAGTTTCCTCGGACAGGGCGTAGGGTCACCCCTCCACTTT